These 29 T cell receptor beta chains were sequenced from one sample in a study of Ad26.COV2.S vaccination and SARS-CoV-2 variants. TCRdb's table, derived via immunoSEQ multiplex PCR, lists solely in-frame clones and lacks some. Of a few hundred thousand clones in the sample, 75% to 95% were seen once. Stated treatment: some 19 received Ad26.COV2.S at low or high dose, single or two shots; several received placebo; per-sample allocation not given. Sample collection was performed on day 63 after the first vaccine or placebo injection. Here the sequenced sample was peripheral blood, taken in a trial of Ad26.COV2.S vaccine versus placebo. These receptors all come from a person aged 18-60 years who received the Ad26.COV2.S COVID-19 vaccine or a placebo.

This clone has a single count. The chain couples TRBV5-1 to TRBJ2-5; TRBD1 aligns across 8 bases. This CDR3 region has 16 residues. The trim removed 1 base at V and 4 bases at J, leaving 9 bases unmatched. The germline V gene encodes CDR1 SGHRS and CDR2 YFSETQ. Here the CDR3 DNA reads TGCGCCAGCAGCTTGAATCCCCGGGACAGGAGAGAGACCCAGTACTTC. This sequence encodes CASSLNPRDRRETQYF.

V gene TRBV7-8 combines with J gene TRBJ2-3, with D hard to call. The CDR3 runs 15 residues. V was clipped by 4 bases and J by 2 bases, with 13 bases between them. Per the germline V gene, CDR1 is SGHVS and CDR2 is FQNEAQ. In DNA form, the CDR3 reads TGTGCCAGCAGCTCCGACCTAGTATACACAGATACGCAGTATTTT. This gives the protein CASSSDLVYTDTQYF.

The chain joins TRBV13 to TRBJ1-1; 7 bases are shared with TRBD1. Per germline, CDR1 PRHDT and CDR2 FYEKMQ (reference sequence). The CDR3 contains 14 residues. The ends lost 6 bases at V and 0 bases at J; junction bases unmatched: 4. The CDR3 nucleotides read TGTGCCAGCAGGGGCGACAGGGTGAACACTGAAGCTTTCTTT. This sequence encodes CASRGDRVNTEAFF.

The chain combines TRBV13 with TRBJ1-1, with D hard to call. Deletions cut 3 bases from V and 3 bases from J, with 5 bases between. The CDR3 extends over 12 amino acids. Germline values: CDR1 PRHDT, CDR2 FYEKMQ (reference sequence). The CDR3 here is CASSLRDTEAFF. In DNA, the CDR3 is TGTGCCAGCAGCTTGAGGGACACTGAAGCTTTCTTT.

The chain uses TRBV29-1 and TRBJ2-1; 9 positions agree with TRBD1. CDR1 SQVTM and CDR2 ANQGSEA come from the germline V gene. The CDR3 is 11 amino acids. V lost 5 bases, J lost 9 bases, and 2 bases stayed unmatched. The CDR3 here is CSVQTGGEQFF. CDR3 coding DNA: TGCAGCGTTCAGACAGGGGGTGAGCAGTTCTTC.

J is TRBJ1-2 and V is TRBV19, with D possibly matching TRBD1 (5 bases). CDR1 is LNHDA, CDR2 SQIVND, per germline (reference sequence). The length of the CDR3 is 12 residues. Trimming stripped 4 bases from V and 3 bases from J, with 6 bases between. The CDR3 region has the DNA TGTGCCAGTAGTAGGGACTACTATGGCTACACCTTC. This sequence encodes CASSRDYYGYTF.

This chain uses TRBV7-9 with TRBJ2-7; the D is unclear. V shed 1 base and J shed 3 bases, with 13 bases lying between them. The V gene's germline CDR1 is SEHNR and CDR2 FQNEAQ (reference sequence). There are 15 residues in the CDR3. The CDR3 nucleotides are TGTGCCAGCAGCTTAGTTGGCGGTTTTGGCTACGAGCAGTACTTC. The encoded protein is CASSLVGGFGYEQYF.

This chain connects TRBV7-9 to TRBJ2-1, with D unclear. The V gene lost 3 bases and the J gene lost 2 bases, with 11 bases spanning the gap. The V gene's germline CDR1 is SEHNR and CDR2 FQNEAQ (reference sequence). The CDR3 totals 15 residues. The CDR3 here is CASSFEGRTYNEQFF. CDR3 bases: TGTGCCAGCAGCTTTGAAGGGCGGACCTACAATGAGCAGTTCTTC.

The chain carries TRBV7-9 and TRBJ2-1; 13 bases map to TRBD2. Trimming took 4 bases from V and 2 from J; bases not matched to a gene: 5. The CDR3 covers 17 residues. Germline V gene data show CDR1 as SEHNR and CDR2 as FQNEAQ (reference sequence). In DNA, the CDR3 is TGTGCCAGCAGCTCATCGGGACTAGCGGGGACCTACAATGAGCAGTTCTTC. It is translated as CASSSSGLAGTYNEQFF.

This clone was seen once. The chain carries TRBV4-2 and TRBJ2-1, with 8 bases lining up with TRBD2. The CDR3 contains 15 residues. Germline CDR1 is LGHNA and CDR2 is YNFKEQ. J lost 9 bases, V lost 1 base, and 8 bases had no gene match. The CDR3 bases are TGTGCCAGCAGCCAAGGGCAGCGGGAGTTCACTGAGCAGTTCTTC. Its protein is CASSQGQREFTEQFF.

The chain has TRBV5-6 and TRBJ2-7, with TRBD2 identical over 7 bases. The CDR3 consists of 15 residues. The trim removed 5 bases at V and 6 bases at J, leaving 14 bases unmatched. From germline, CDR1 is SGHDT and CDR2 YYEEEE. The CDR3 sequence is CASSYRGGKSSEQYF. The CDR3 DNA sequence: TGTGCCAGCAGTTATCGGGGAGGGAAATCCAGCGAGCAGTACTTC.

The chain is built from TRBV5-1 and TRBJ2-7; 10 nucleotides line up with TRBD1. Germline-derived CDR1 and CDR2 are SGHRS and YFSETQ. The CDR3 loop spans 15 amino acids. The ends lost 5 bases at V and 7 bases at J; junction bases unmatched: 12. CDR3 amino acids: CASSTRQGALWEQYF. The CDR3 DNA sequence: TGCGCCAGCAGTACTCGACAGGGGGCACTATGGGAGCAGTACTTC. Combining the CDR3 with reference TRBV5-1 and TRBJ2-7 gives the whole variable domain KAGVTQTPRYLIKTRGQQVTLSCSPISGHRSVSWYQQTPGQGLQFLFEYFSETQRNKGNFPGRFSGRQFSNSRSEMNVSTLELGDSALYLCASSTRQGALWEQYFGPGTRLTVT.

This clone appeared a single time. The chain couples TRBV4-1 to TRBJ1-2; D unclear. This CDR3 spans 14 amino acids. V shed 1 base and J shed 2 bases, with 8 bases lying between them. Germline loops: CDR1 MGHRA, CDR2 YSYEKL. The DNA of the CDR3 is TGCGCCAGCAGCCAAGGAACCTTAAACTATGGCTACACCTTC. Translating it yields CASSQGTLNYGYTF.

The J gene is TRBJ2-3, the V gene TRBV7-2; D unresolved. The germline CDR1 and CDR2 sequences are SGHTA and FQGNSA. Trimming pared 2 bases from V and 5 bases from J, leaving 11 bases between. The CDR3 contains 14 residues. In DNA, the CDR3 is TGTGCCAGCAGCTTATTGTACGGTGAAGATACGCAGTATTTT. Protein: CASSLLYGEDTQYF.

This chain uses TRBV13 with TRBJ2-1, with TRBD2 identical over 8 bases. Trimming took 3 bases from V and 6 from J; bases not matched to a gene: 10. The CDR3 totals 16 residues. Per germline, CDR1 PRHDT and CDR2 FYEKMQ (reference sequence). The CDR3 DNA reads TGTGCCAGCAGCTTCGGGGGGCTAGCGGGCTCCAATGAGCAGTTCTTC. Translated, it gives CASSFGGLAGSNEQFF.

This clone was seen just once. Here the CDR3 DNA reads TGTGCCAGCAGCTTGGACAGGGGCTGGAACACTGAAGCTTTCTTT. This gives the protein CASSLDRGWNTEAFF. V is TRBV5-5 and J is TRBJ1-1; 7 bases are a match to TRBD1. CDR1 is SGHKS, CDR2 YYEKEE, per germline (reference sequence). The ends lost 0 bases at V and 1 base at J; junction bases unmatched: 3. This CDR3 is 15 amino acids long.

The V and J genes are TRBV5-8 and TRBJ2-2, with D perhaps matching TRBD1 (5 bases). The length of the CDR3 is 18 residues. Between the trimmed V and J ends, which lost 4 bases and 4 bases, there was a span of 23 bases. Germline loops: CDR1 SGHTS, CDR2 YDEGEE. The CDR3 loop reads CASSQFQFRADGTGELFF. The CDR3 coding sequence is TGTGCCAGCAGCCAATTCCAGTTCAGGGCTGATGGCACCGGGGAGCTGTTTTTT.

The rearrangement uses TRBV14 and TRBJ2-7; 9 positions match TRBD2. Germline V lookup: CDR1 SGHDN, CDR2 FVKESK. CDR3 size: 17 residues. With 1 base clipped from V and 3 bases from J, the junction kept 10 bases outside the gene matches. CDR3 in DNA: TGTGCCAGCAGCCAAGTCAATTTGCGGGAGGGCCTCTACGAGCAGTACTTC. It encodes CASSQVNLREGLYEQYF.

CDR3 nucleotides: TGCGCCAGCAGCCAAGGCAGGGCTGGGGCCAACGTCCTGACTTTC. It yields the protein CASSQGRAGANVLTF. This chain uses TRBV4-3 with TRBJ2-6; tentatively, D is TRBD1 (5 bases). Trimming left V 1 base short and J 2 bases short, with 6 bases between. Looked up from germline, CDR1 is LGHNA and CDR2 is YSLEER. The CDR3 extends over 15 amino acids.

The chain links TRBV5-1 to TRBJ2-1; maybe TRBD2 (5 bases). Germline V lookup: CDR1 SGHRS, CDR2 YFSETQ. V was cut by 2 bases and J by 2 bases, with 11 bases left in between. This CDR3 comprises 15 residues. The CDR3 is CASSLFVEAYNEQFF. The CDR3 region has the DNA TGCGCCAGCAGCTTATTTGTGGAGGCCTACAATGAGCAGTTCTTC.

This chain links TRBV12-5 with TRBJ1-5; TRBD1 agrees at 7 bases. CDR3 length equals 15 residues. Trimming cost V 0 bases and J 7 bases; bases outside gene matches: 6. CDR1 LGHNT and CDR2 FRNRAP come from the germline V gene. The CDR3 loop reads CASGLVPRGDQPQHF. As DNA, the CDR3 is TGTGCTAGTGGTTTGGTACCCAGGGGGGACCAGCCCCAGCATTTT.

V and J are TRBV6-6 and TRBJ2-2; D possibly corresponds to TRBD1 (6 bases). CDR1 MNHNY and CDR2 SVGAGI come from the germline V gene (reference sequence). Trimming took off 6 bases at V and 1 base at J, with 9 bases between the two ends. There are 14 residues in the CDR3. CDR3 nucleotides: TGTGCCAGCAGGCCGGGACAGAACACCGGGGAGCTGTTTTTT. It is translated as CASRPGQNTGELFF.

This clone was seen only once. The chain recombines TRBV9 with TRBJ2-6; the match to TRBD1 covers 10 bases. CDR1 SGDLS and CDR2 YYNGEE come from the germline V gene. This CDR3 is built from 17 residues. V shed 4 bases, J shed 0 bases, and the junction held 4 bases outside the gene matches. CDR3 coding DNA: TGTGCCAGCAGCCTCGGGACAGGGGACTCTGGGGCCAACGTCCTGACTTTC. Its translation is CASSLGTGDSGANVLTF.

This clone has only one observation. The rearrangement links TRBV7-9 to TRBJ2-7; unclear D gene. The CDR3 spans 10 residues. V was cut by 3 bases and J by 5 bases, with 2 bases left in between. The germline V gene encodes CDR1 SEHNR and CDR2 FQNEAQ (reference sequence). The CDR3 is CASSFNEQYF. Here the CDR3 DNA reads TGTGCCAGCAGCTTCAACGAGCAGTACTTC.

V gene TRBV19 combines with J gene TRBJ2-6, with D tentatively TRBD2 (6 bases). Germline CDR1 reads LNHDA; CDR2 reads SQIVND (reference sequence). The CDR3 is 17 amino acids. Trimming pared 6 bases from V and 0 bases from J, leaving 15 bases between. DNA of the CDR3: TGTGCCAGTAGAATTCCGGGACTGGGCTCTGGGGCCAACGTCCTGACTTTC. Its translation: CASRIPGLGSGANVLTF.

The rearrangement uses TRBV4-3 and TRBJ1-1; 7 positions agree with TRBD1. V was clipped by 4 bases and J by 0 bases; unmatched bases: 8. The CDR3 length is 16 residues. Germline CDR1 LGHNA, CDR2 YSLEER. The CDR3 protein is CASSPRPTGLNTEAFF. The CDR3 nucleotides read TGCGCCAGCAGCCCCCGACCGACAGGGTTGAACACTGAAGCTTTCTTT.

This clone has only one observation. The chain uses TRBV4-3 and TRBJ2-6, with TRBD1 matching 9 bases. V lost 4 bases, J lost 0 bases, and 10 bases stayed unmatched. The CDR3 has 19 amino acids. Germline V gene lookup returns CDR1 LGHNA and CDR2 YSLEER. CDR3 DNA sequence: TGCGCCAGCAGCCGGCTAACAGGGGGCTCCGACTCTGGGGCCAACGTCCTGACTTTC. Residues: CASSRLTGGSDSGANVLTF.

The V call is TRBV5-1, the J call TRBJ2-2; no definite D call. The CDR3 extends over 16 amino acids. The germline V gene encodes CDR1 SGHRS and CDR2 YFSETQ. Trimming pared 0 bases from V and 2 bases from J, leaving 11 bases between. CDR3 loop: CASSLGTGVNTGELFF. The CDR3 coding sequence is TGCGCCAGCAGCTTGGGCACTGGGGTAAACACCGGGGAGCTGTTTTTT.

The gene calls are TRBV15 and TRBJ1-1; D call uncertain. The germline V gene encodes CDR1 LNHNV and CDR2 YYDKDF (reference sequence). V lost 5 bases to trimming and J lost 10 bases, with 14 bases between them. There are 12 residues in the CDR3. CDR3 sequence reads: CATSESGGRAFF. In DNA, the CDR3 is TGTGCCACCAGCGAGTCTGGAGGTCGAGCTTTCTTT.